This passage covers 21 T cell receptor beta chains from one sample sequenced in a study of vaccination effects on CD4 cells after COVID-19. No cognate antigen is known for these TCRs. Sequenced by immunoSEQ multiplex PCR; TCRdb stores in-frame clones only, minus some. The sample gives approximately 31,000 clones, approximately 70% of which show up once; approximately 3.9% is in the top ten. With approximately ten days of culture completed, CD4+ T cells were isolated. This specimen consisted of CD4+ T cells from PBMCs cultured without peptide, obtained before COVID-19 vaccination. The source of these receptors is a human donor who received a COVID-19 vaccine.

The chain couples TRBV6-6 to TRBJ2-1, with 9 bases aligning to TRBD1. The CDR3 contains 15 residues. Germline CDR1 and CDR2: MNHNY and SVGAGI (reference sequence). With 5 bases clipped from V and 6 bases from J, the junction kept 8 bases outside the gene matches. For the CDR3, the DNA is TGTGCCAGCAGTCCCAGCCGGGACAGGGCCAATGAGCAGTTCTTC. Translated: CASSPSRDRANEQFF.

The V call is TRBV5-1, the J call TRBJ2-1; D remains ambiguous. Between the trimmed V and J ends, which lost 3 bases and 6 bases, there was a span of 7 bases. The CDR3 runs to 12 residues. Per germline, CDR1 SGHRS and CDR2 YFSETQ. This chain's CDR3 is CASSYVLNEQFF. CDR3 DNA: TGCGCCAGCAGCTACGTTCTCAATGAGCAGTTCTTC.

The chain is built from TRBV11-3 and TRBJ2-1, with 11 positions matching TRBD2. CDR1 and CDR2 from the germline V gene are SGHNT and YENEEA. CDR3 length: 15 amino acids. V shed 3 bases and J 4 bases; nucleotides not matched to a gene: 2. The CDR3 is CASSLASGGYNEQFF. The CDR3 region has the DNA TGTGCCAGCAGCTTGGCTAGCGGGGGGTACAATGAGCAGTTCTTC.

The chain links TRBV18 to TRBJ1-2, with 9 bases lining up with TRBD1. The V gene's germline CDR1 is KGHSH and CDR2 LQKENI. The CDR3 contains 14 residues. J gave up 8 bases and V 3 bases, and 7 bases lay outside the gene matches. In DNA form, the CDR3 reads TGTGCCAGCTCACCCGGACAGGGGATTGGGGGCTACACCTTC. Translating it yields CASSPGQGIGGYTF.

V gene TRBV3-1 (or the pseudogene TRBV3-2) combines with J gene TRBJ2-7; a possible D gene is TRBD1 (6 bases). The CDR3 covers 17 residues. Germline V CDR1 and CDR2: LGHDT, YNNKEL (reference sequence). The V end lost 4 bases, the J end lost 0 bases, and 19 bases lay between the germline ends. This chain's CDR3 is CASSRLQGIQGSYEQYF. The DNA of the CDR3 is TGTGCCAGCAGCCGACTACAAGGTATACAGGGCTCCTACGAGCAGTACTTC.

The chain uses TRBV24-1 and TRBJ2-3; 9 positions agree with TRBD2. The CDR3 contains 17 residues. V dropped 4 bases and J dropped 6; count of bases not matched to a gene: 13. CDR1 is KGHDR and CDR2 is SFDVKD in the germline V gene. The CDR3 nucleotides read TGTGCCACCAGTGACCCTACCTTAGCGGGGGCCGACGATACGCAGTATTTT. Encoded protein: CATSDPTLAGADDTQYF.

This clone was counted once. In DNA, the CDR3 is TGCGCCAGCAGCCCGGGACAGGGGAAGACCCAGTACTTC. It yields the protein CASSPGQGKTQYF. The chain couples TRBV5-1 to TRBJ2-5, with TRBD1 matching over 10 bases. V shed 4 bases, J shed 6 bases, and the junction held 3 bases outside the gene matches. Germline lookup yields CDR1 SGHRS and CDR2 YFSETQ. The CDR3 is made up of 13 amino acids.

The rearrangement uses TRBV29-1 and TRBJ2-2; D possibly corresponds to TRBD2 (6 bases). With 4 bases removed from V and 1 base from J, the gap between germline ends came to 13 bases. Germline loops: CDR1 SQVTM, CDR2 ANQGSEA. This CDR3 has 15 amino acids. The CDR3 sequence is CSVGASAGNTGELFF. Written as DNA, the CDR3 is TGCAGCGTTGGAGCATCAGCGGGGAACACCGGGGAGCTGTTTTTT.

The table lists this clone with a count of one. The chain couples TRBV18 to TRBJ1-5; possibly TRBD1 for D (6 bases). Trimming shortened V by 3 bases and J by 6 bases, and 12 bases separated the two germline ends. This CDR3 is 14 amino acids long. The germline V gene has CDR1 KGHSH and CDR2 LQKENI. CDR3 residues: CASSPDRSLQPQHF. CDR3 nucleotides: TGTGCCAGCTCACCCGACAGGAGTCTTCAGCCCCAGCATTTT.

The J gene is TRBJ1-4, the V gene TRBV10-3; perhaps TRBD1 as D (6 bases). CDR1 and CDR2 from the germline V gene are ENHRY and SYGVKD. V dropped 8 bases and J dropped 11 bases, with 18 bases sitting between them. The CDR3 extends over 13 amino acids. The CDR3 sequence is CAIRDKGGGKLFF. CDR3 DNA sequence: TGTGCCATCCGGGACAAAGGGGGTGGTAAACTGTTTTTT.

V is TRBV9 and J is TRBJ2-5, with D maybe TRBD2 (6 bases). Trimming removed 0 bases from V and 5 bases from J, with 14 bases in between. CDR1 is SGDLS, CDR2 YYNGEE, per germline. The CDR3 is 15 residues long. CDR3 in amino acids: CASSVGAGSGETQYF. CDR3 coding DNA: TGTGCCAGCAGCGTAGGGGCGGGATCTGGGGAGACCCAGTACTTC.

The genes are TRBV5-4 and TRBJ2-5; TRBD2 might be the D (7 bases). Germline values: CDR1 SGHNT, CDR2 YYREEE (reference sequence). V gave up 10 bases and J gave up 5 bases, with 15 bases separating them. The CDR3 sequence is 12 residues long. CDR3 sequence reads: CAYLRGRETQYF. CDR3 nucleotide sequence: TGTGCCTACCTGCGGGGGCGGGAGACCCAGTACTTC.

The chain carries TRBV6-6 and TRBJ1-2; weak D call: TRBD1 (5 bases). This CDR3 is built from 13 residues. Germline CDR1 MNHNY, CDR2 SVGAGI (reference sequence). V lost 0 bases to trimming and J lost 4 bases, with 6 bases between them. This CDR3 is CASSYSGAYGYTF. For the CDR3, the DNA is TGTGCCAGCAGTTACTCCGGGGCCTATGGCTACACCTTC.

This chain joins TRBV6-5 and TRBJ1-2; D ambiguous. The CDR3 totals 15 residues. Germline V CDR1 and CDR2: MNHEY, SVGAGI. The V and J ends lost 0 bases and 2 bases respectively, with 10 bases between them. The chain's CDR3 is CASSYSIRENYGYTF. CDR3 DNA: TGTGCCAGCAGTTACTCGATCCGGGAGAACTATGGCTACACCTTC.

The chain combines TRBV6-5 with TRBJ1-2; D not certain. Germline V gene data show CDR1 as MNHEY and CDR2 as SVGAGI. The CDR3 runs to 13 residues. The ends were cut back, 2 bases at V and 4 bases at J, with 8 bases in the middle. CDR3 sequence reads: CASSYNYLYGYTF. The CDR3 nucleotides read TGTGCCAGCAGTTACAACTATCTCTATGGCTACACCTTC.

For the CDR3, the DNA is TGTGCTAGTGCCCCGACAGTTACGGAAGCTTTCTTT. This translates into CASAPTVTEAFF. The chain joins TRBV12-5 to TRBJ1-1; D may be TRBD1 (5 bases). Germline V lookup: CDR1 LGHNT, CDR2 FRNRAP. CDR3 length: 12 residues. Between the trimmed V and J ends, which lost 7 bases and 8 bases, there was a span of 14 bases. Based on the CDR3 plus reference TRBV12-5 and TRBJ1-1, the full variable domain is DARVTQTPRHKVTEMGQEVTMRCQPILGHNTVFWYRQTMMQGLELLAYFRNRAPLDDSGMPKDRFSAEMPDATLATLKIQPSEPRDSAVYFCASAPTVTEAFFGQGTRLTVV.

This rearrangement joins TRBV18 to TRBJ2-1; D is ambiguous. CDR3 length: 15 amino acids. V lost 2 bases to trimming and J lost 2 bases, with 10 bases between them. CDR1 is KGHSH and CDR2 is LQKENI in the germline V gene. The chain's CDR3 is CASSPMRRAYNEQFF. Here the CDR3 DNA reads TGTGCCAGCTCACCAATGAGACGGGCCTACAATGAGCAGTTCTTC.

This chain uses TRBV6-6 with TRBJ2-2, with 10 bases matching TRBD2. The CDR3 is 13 amino acids. Germline CDR1 reads MNHNY; CDR2 reads SVGAGI (reference sequence). The J segment lost 8 bases and the V segment lost 7 bases, leaving 4 bases of the junction unmatched. The CDR3 DNA sequence: TGTGCCAGCAAGGTAGCGGGAGGAGGGGAGCTGTTTTTT. It specifies CASKVAGGGELFF.

J is TRBJ2-5 and V is TRBV13; D may be TRBD1 or TRBD2 (5 bases each). CDR1 and CDR2 from the germline V gene are PRHDT and FYEKMQ (reference sequence). The CDR3 runs 16 residues. V was shortened by 5 bases and J by 0 bases, with 16 bases between the two germline ends. Here the CDR3 reads CASSGTPYGHQETQYF. CDR3 bases: TGTGCCAGCAGCGGGACCCCATATGGCCACCAAGAGACCCAGTACTTC. The variable domain in full, completed from reference TRBV13 and TRBJ2-5, reads AAGVIQSPRHLIKEKRETATLKCYPIPRHDTVYWYQQGPGQDPQFLISFYEKMQSDKGSIPDRFSAQQFSDYHSELNMSSLELGDSALYFCASSGTPYGHQETQYFGPGTRLLVL.

This clone has a handful of counts. The chain uses TRBV3-1 (or the pseudogene TRBV3-2) and TRBJ2-3; D is undetermined. In germline, CDR1 is LGHDT, CDR2 YNNKEL (reference sequence). The length of the CDR3 is 13 residues. The ends were cut back, 1 base at V and 6 bases at J, with 8 bases in the middle. CDR3 sequence: CASSQGTSDTQYF. DNA for the CDR3: TGTGCCAGCAGCCAAGGGACGTCCGATACGCAGTATTTT.

The CDR3 coding sequence is TGTGCCAGCAGCGCCTACCAATCCCCAGGGCCGGGAGGGGATTCACCCCTCCACTTT. Its protein product is CASSAYQSPGPGGDSPLHF. The rearrangement joins TRBV9 to TRBJ1-6, with a tentative D call TRBD1 (5 bases). The CDR3 runs 19 residues. The V and J ends lost 3 bases and 8 bases respectively, with 27 bases between them. CDR1 is SGDLS, CDR2 YYNGEE, per germline. The full variable domain, its missing parts supplied by reference TRBV9 and TRBJ1-6, is DSGVTQTPKHLITATGQRVTLRCSPRSGDLSVYWYQQSLDQGLQFLIQYYNGEERAKGNILERFSAQQFPDLHSELNLSSLELGDSALYFCASSAYQSPGPGGDSPLHFGNGTRLTVT.